The clone carrying this T cell receptor (beta chain) came up once. The antigen remains undetermined. Germline V gene sequence: CDR1 SGHRS, CDR2 YFSETQ. This CDR3 region has 17 residues. Trimming took 0 bases from V and 3 from J; bases not matched to a gene: 11. Exclusion followed for patients with uncontrolled infection, other autoimmune disease, pregnancy or lactation. Diagnoses were established using clinical symptoms, serum thyroxine and TRAb, thyroid ultrasound and orbital computed tomography. This sample stems from a study of T cells in Graves' hyperthyroidism and ophthalmopathy. Across the whole study: Before any treatment, at initial diagnosis, peripheral blood was collected.

The TCR beta CDR3 regions underwent amplification using RNA transcripts as the source. During a first-round RT-PCR of the TCR CDR3, the HTBI primer set was used. TCRdb fed the multiplex PCR reads into MiXCR, producing one record per CDR3 protein. This sample yields 800,000 or so distinct CDR3 sequences, of which 38% are seen a single time; 8.9% belongs to the top ten. Findings of the study overall: The model forecast ophthalmopathy, anticipating it by a median roughly 6 months before onset.

V gene TRBV5-1 combines with J gene TRBJ2-7; 8 nucleotides match TRBD1. The receptor was derived from a man between 18 and 29 years old with Graves' hyperthyroidism. Sequenced material: blood. The CDR3 DNA is TGCGCCAGCAGCTTGGCCCCGACAGGGGAGGACGGCTACGAGCAGTACTTC. Its translation is CASSLAPTGEDGYEQYF.